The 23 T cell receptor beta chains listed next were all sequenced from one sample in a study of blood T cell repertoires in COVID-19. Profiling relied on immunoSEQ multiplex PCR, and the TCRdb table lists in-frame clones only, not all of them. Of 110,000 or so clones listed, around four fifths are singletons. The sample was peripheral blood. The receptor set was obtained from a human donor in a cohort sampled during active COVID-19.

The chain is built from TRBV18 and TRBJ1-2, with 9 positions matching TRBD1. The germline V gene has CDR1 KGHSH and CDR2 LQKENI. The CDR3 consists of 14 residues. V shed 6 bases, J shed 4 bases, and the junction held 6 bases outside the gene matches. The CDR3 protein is CASSQTGGSYGYTF. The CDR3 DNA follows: TGTGCCAGCTCGCAGACAGGGGGGAGCTATGGCTACACCTTC.

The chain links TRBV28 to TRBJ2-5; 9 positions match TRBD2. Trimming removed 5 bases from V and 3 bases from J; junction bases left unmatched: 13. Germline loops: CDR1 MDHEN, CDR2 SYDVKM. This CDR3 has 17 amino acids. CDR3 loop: CASSPSGTSRTKETQYF. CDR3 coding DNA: TGTGCCAGCAGTCCCTCTGGGACTAGCAGGACCAAAGAGACCCAGTACTTC.

This chain's CDR3 is CASSLFSGQASYEQYF. The CDR3 DNA reads TGTGCCAGCAGCTTATTTTCGGGACAGGCCTCCTACGAGCAGTACTTC. The chain recombines TRBV7-9 with TRBJ2-7; 8 nucleotides align to TRBD1. Per the germline V gene, CDR1 is SEHNR and CDR2 is FQNEAQ (reference sequence). V lost 2 bases and J lost 0; bases outside the gene matches: 6. The CDR3 extends over 16 amino acids.

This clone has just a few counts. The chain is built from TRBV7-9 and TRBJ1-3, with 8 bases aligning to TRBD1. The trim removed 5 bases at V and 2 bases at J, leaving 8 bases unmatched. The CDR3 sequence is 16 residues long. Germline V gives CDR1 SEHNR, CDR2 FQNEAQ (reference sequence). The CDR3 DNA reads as TGTGCCAGCAGCAGAATGGGGACAGGCGCTGGAAACACCATATATTTT. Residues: CASSRMGTGAGNTIYF.

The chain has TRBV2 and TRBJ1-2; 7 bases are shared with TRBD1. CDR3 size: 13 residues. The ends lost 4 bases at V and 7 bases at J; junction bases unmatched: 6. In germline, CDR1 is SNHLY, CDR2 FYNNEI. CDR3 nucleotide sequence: TGTGCCAGCAGTGGACAGGGAGAAACTGGCTACACCTTC. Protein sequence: CASSGQGETGYTF.

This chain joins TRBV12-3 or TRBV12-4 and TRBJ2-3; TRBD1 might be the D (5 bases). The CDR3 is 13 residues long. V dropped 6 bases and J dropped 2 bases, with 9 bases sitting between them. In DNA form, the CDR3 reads TGTGCCAGCAGACAGGCCTCCACAGATACGCAGTATTTT. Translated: CASRQASTDTQYF.

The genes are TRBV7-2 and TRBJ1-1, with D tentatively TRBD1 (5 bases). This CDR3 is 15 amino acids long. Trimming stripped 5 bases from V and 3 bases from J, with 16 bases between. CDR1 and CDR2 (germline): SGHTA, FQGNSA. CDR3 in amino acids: CASSLPQWGDTEAFF. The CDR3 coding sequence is TGTGCCAGCAGCCTACCACAGTGGGGCGACACTGAAGCTTTCTTT. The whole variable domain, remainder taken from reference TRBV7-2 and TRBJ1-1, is GAGVSQSPSNKVTEKGKDVELRCDPISGHTALYWYRQSLGQGLEFLIYFQGNSAPDKSGLPSDRFSAERTGGSVSTLTIQRTQQEDSAVYLCASSLPQWGDTEAFFGQGTRLTVV.

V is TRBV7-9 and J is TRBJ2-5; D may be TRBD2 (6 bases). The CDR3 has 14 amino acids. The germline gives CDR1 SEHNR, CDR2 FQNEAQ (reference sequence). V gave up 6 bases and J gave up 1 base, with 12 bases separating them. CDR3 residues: CASSLTGLQETQYF. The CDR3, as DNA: TGTGCCAGCAGTCTAACGGGACTCCAAGAGACCCAGTACTTC.

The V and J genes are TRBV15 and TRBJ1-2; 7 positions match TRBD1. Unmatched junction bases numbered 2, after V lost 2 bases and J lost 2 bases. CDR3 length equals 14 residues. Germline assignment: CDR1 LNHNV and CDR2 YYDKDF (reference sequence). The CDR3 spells CATSRRQGNYGYTF. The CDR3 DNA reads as TGTGCCACCAGCAGAAGACAGGGAAACTATGGCTACACCTTC. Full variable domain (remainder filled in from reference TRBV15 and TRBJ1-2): DAMVIQNPRYQVTQFGKPVTLSCSQTLNHNVMYWYQQKSSQAPKLLFHYYDKDFNNEADTPDNFQSRRPNTSFCFLDIRSPGLGDTAMYLCATSRRQGNYGYTFGSGTRLTVV.

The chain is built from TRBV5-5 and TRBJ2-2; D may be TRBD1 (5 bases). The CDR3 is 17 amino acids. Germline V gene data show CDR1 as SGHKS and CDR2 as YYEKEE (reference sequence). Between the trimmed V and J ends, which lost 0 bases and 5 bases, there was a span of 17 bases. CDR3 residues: CASSLVRQQGGTGELFF. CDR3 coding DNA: TGTGCCAGCAGCTTGGTCCGGCAGCAGGGTGGGACCGGGGAGCTGTTTTTT. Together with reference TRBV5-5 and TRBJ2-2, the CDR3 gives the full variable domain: DAGVTQSPTHLIKTRGQQVTLRCSPISGHKSVSWYQQVLGQGPQFIFQYYEKEERGRGNFPDRFSARQFPNYSSELNVNALLLGDSALYLCASSLVRQQGGTGELFFGEGSRLTVL.

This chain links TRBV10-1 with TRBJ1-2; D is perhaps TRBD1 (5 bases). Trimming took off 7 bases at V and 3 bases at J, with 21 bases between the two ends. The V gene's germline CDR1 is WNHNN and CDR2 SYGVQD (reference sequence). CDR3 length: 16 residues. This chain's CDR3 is CASIRAGGDADYGYTF. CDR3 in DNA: TGCGCCAGCATTCGAGCTGGGGGGGATGCGGACTATGGCTACACCTTC.

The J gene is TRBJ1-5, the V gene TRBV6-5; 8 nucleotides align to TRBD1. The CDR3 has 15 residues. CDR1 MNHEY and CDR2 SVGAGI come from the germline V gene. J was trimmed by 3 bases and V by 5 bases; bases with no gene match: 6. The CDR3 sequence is CASSPDRADNQPQHF. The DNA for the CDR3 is TGTGCCAGCAGTCCGGACAGGGCGGACAATCAGCCCCAGCATTTT.

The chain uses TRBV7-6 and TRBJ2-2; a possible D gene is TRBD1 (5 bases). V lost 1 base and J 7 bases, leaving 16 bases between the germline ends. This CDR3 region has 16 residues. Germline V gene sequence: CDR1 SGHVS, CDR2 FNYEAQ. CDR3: CASSLGQSSSGGELFF. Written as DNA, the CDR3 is TGTGCCAGCAGCTTAGGACAGTCAAGTTCTGGCGGGGAGCTGTTTTTT.

The CDR3 region is CASSPLPLAGAEETQYF. The CDR3 DNA is TGTGCCAGCTCACCACTGCCCCTAGCGGGGGCCGAAGAGACCCAGTACTTC. J is TRBJ2-5 and V is TRBV18; 10 nucleotides line up with TRBD2. The CDR3 loop spans 17 amino acids. J lost 3 bases, V lost 1 base, and 8 bases had no gene match. Germline assignment: CDR1 KGHSH and CDR2 LQKENI.

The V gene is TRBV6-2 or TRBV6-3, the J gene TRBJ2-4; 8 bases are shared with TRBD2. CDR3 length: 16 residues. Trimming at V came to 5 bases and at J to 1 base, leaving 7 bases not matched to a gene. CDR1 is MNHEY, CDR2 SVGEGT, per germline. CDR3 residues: CASSPPGGGAKNIQYF. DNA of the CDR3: TGTGCCAGCAGTCCCCCGGGAGGGGGTGCCAAAAACATTCAGTACTTC.

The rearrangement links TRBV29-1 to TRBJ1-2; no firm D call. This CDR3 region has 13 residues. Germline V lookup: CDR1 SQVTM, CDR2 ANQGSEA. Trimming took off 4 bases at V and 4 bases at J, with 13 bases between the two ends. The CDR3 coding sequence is TGCAGCGTTGGAAGCGCTGTCGGCTATGGCTACACCTTC. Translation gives CSVGSAVGYGYTF.

CDR3 in amino acids: CASSPADNQPQHF. The DNA of the CDR3 is TGTGCCAGCTCACCAGCAGATAATCAGCCCCAGCATTTT. This sequence joins TRBV18 and TRBJ1-5, with no clear D. The V end lost 2 bases, the J end lost 4 bases, and 6 bases lay between the germline ends. Germline V CDR1 and CDR2: KGHSH, LQKENI. The CDR3 contains 13 residues.

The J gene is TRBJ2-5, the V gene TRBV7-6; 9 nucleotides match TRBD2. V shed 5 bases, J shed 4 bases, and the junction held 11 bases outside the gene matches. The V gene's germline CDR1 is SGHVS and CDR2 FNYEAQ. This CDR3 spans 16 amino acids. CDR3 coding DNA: TGTGCCAGCAGCATACAGAGCGGGGGGACTCTAGAGACCCAGTACTTC. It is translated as CASSIQSGGTLETQYF.

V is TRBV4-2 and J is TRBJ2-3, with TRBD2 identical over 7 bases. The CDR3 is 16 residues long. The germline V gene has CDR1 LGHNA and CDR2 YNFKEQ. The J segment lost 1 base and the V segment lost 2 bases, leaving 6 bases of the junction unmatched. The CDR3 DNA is TGTGCCAGCAGCCAACCTTTGGCGGGGGGCACAGATACGCAGTATTTT. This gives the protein CASSQPLAGGTDTQYF.

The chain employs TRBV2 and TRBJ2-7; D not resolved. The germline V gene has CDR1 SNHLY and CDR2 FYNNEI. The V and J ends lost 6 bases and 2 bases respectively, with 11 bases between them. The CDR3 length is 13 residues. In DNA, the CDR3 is TGTGCCAGCAGCCCAGAAGGAGCCTACGAGCAGTACTTC. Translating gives CASSPEGAYEQYF.

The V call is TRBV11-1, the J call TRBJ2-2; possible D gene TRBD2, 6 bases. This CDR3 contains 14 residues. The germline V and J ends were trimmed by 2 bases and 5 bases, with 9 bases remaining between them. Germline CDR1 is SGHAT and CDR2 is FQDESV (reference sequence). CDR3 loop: CASSLTGVTGELFF. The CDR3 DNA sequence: TGTGCCAGCAGCTTAACGGGGGTAACCGGGGAGCTGTTTTTT. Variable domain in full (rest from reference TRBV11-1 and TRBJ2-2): EAEVAQSPRYKITEKSQAVAFWCDPISGHATLYWYRQILGQGPELLVQFQDESVVDDSQLPKDRFSAERLKGVDSTLKIQPAELGDSAMYLCASSLTGVTGELFFGEGSRLTVL.

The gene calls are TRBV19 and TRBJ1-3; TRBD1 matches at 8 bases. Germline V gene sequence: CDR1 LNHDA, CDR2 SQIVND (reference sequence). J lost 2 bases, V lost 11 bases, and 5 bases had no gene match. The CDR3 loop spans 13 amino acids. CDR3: CACKTGAGNTIYF. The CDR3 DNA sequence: TGTGCCTGCAAGACAGGGGCTGGAAACACCATATATTTT. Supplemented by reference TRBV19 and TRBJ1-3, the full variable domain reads DGGITQSPKYLFRKEGQNVTLSCEQNLNHDAMYWYRQDPGQGLRLIYYSQIVNDFQKGDIAEGYSVSREKKESFPLTVTSAQKNPTAFYLCACKTGAGNTIYFGEGSWLTVV.

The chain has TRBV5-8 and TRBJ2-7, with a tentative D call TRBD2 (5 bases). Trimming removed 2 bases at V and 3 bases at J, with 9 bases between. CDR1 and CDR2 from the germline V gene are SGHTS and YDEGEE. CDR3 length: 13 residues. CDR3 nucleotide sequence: TGTGCCAGCAGCTTACTCCGGGGCTACGAGCAGTACTTC. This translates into CASSLLRGYEQYF.